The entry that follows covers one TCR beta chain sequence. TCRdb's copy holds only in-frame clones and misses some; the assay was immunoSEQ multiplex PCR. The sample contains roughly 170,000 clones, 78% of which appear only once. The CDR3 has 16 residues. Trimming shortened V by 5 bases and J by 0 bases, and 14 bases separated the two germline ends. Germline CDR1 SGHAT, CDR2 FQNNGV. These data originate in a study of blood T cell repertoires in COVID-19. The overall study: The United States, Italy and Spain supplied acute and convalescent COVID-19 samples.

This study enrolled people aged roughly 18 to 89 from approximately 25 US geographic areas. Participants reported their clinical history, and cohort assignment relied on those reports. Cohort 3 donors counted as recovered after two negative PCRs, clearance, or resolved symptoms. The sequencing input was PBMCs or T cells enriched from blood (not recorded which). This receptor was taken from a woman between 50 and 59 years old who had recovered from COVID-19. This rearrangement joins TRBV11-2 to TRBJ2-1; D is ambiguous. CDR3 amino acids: CASSPPASVSYNEQFF. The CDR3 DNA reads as TGTGCCAGCAGCCCCCCAGCGTCGGTCTCCTACAATGAGCAGTTCTTC.